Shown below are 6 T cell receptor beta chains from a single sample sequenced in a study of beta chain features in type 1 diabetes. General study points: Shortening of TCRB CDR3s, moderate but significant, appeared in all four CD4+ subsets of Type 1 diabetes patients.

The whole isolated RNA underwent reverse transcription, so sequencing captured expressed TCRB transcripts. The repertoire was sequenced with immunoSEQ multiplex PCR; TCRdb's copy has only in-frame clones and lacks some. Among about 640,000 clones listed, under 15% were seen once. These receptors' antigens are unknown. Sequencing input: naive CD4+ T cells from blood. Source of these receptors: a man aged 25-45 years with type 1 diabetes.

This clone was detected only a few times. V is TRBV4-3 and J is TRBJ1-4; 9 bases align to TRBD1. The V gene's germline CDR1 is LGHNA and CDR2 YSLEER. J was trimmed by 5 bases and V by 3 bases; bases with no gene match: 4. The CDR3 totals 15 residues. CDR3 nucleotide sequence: TGCGCCAGCAGCCAGGGGGACAGGGAAAATGAAAAACTGTTTTTT. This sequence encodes CASSQGDRENEKLFF.

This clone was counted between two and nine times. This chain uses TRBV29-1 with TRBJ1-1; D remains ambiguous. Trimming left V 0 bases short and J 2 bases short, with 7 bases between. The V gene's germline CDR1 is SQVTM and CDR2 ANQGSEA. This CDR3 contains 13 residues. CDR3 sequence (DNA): TGCAGCGTTGAAGAGGCGATAAACACTGAAGCTTTCTTT. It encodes CSVEEAINTEAFF.

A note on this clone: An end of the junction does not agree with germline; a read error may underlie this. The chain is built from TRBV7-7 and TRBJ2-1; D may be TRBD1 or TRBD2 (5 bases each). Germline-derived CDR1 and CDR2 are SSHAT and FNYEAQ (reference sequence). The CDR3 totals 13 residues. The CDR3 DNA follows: TGTGCTAGCAGCTTAGGGAGTCGGCTAGGGGTGTTCTTC. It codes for CASSLGSRLGVFF.

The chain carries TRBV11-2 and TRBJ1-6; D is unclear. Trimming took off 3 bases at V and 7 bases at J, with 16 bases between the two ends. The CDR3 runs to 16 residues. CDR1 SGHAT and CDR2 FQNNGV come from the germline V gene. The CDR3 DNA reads TGTGCCAGCAGCTTGACCCCCGCGGGGAGAAATTCACCCCTCCACTTT. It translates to CASSLTPAGRNSPLHF.

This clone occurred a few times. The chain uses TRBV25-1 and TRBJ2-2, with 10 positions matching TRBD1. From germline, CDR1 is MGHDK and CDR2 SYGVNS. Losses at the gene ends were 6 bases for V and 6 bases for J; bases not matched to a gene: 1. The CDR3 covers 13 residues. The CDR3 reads CASRTGGPGELFF. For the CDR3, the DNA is TGTGCCAGCAGGACAGGGGGCCCCGGGGAGCTGTTTTTT.

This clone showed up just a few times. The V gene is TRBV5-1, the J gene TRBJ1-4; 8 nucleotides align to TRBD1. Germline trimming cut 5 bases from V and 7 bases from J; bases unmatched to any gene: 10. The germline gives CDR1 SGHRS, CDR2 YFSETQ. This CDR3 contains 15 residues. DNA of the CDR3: TGCGCCAGCAGGTCCACCGGGACAGGCGGTGAAAAACTGTTTTTT. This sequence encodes CASRSTGTGGEKLFF.